Presented here are 3 T cell receptor beta chains from one specimen sequenced in a study of shared clonotypes between healthy human individuals. Sequencing was performed with immunoSEQ multiplex PCR; in TCRdb, only in-frame clones are kept and a portion is missing. The sample lists over 950,000 clones; approximately 80% were seen once. Material: memory CD4+ T cells from PBMCs. Documented subset: CD45RA-negative fraction. The receptors derive from a man aged 18 to 30 in good health. Some clones in this sample may be carry-over from other donors' samples.

The V and J genes are TRBV11-1 and TRBJ2-7; D tentatively fits TRBD1 or TRBD2 (5 bases each). Per germline, CDR1 SGHAT and CDR2 FQDESV (reference sequence). This CDR3 is 17 amino acids long. V was clipped by 3 bases and J by 0 bases, with 18 bases between them. CDR3 DNA: TGTGCCAGCAGCTTTGAGGGGTTACGGTGGAGCTCCTACGAGCAGTACTTC. Translating it yields CASSFEGLRWSSYEQYF.

The V gene is TRBV28, the J gene TRBJ2-5, with D perhaps matching TRBD2 (6 bases). The CDR3 contains 13 residues. From germline, CDR1 is MDHEN and CDR2 SYDVKM. The germline V and J ends were trimmed by 6 bases and 5 bases, with 13 bases remaining between them. This CDR3 reads CASRVGGAETQYF. The CDR3 DNA is TGTGCCAGCAGGGTGGGAGGCGCGGAGACCCAGTACTTC.

The gene calls are TRBV27 and TRBJ2-7, with 9 bases matching TRBD2. Germline loops: CDR1 MNHEY, CDR2 SMNVEV (reference sequence). The CDR3 totals 15 residues. V shed 1 base and J 2 bases; nucleotides not matched to a gene: 3. The CDR3 region is CASSLWASGTYEQYF. The CDR3 DNA is TGTGCCAGCAGTTTATGGGCTAGCGGGACCTACGAGCAGTACTTC.